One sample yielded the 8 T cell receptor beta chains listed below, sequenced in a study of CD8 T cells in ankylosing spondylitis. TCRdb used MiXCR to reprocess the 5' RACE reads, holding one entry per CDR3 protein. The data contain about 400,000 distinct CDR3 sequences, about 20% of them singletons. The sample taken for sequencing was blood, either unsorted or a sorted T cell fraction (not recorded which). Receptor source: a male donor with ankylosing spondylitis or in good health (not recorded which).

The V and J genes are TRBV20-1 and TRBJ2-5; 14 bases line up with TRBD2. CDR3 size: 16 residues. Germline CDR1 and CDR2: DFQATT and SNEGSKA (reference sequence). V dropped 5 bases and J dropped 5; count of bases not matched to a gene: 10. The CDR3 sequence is CSAGTSGGPLGETQYF. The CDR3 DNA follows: TGCAGTGCTGGGACTAGCGGGGGACCCCTCGGGGAGACCCAGTACTTC.

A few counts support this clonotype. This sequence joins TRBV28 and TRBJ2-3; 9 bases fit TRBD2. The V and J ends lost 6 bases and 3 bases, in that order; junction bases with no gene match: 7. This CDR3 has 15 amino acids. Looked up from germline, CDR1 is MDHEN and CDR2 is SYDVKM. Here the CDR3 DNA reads TGTGCCAGCAGCCCCCCTAGCGGGGTGACAGATACGCAGTATTTT. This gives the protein CASSPPSGVTDTQYF.

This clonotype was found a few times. CDR3 in amino acids: CASSSPWGGDTDTQYF. The CDR3 coding sequence is TGTGCCAGCAGTTCGCCTTGGGGGGGTGACACAGATACGCAGTATTTT. The chain uses TRBV12-3 or TRBV12-4 and TRBJ2-3; 7 bases fit TRBD2. The V gene end was trimmed by 4 bases and the J gene end by 2 bases; junction bases not matched to a gene: 9. The CDR3 length is 16 residues.

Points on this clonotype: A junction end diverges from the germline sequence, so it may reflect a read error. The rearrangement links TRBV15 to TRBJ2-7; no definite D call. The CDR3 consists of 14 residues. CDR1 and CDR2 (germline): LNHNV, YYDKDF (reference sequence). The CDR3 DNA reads TGTGCCACCAGAAGAGGATCGGTGCCCTACGAGCAGTACTTC. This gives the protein CATRRGSVPYEQYF.

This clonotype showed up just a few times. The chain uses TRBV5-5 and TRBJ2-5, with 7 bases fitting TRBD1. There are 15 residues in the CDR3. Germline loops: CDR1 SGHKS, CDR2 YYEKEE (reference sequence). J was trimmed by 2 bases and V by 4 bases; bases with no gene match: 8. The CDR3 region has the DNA TGTGCCAGCAGCCCCTACGGACAGGTACAAGAGACCCAGTACTTC. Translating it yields CASSPYGQVQETQYF.

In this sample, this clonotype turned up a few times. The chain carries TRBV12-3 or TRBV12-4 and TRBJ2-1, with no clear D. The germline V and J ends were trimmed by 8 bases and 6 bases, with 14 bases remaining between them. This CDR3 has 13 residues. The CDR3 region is CASQRVGRNEQFF. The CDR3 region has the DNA TGTGCCAGCCAACGGGTAGGGCGCAATGAGCAGTTCTTC.

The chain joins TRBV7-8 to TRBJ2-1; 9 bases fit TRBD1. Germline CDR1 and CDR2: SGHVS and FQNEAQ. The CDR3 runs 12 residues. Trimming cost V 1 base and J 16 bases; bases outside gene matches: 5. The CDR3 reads CASSLGGDRVFF. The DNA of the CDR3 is TGTGCCAGCAGCTTAGGAGGGGACAGGGTATTCTTC.

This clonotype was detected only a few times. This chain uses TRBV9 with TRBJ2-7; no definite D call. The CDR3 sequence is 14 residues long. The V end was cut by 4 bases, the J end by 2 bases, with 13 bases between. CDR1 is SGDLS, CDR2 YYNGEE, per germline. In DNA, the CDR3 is TGTGCCAGCAGCTCTCAGGACGGTACCTACGAGCAGTACTTC. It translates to CASSSQDGTYEQYF.